The 19 T cell receptor beta chains below come from one sample, sequenced in a study of cytomegalovirus exposure and HLA in healthy donors. The PCR contained 60 Vbeta and 13 Jbeta primers. Sequenced by immunoSEQ multiplex PCR; TCRdb stores in-frame clones only, minus some. The data hold approximately 120,000 clones, with about 82% observed a single time. The sample consisted of PBMCs. Every receptor here comes from a man aged 50-59 years in good health and CMV-seronegative.

The chain joins TRBV5-4 to TRBJ2-7; tentatively, D is TRBD2 (5 bases). Trimming removed 0 bases at V and 2 bases at J, with 9 bases between. CDR1 and CDR2 from the germline V gene are SGHNT and YYREEE (reference sequence). The CDR3 spans 14 residues. The CDR3 coding sequence is TGTGCCAGCAGCTTGGGAGGGCCTACCTACGAGCAGTACTTC. It translates to CASSLGGPTYEQYF.

V gene TRBV5-1 combines with J gene TRBJ2-1; TRBD2 matches 7 bases. Trimming at V came to 5 bases and at J to 5 bases, leaving 4 bases not matched to a gene. The CDR3 totals 13 residues. Germline V CDR1 and CDR2: SGHRS, YFSETQ. This CDR3 is CASRGDYNNEQFF. CDR3 bases: TGCGCCAGCAGGGGGGACTACAACAATGAGCAGTTCTTC. The full variable domain, completed using reference TRBV5-1 and TRBJ2-1, is KAGVTQTPRYLIKTRGQQVTLSCSPISGHRSVSWYQQTPGQGLQFLFEYFSETQRNKGNFPGRFSGRQFSNSRSEMNVSTLELGDSALYLCASRGDYNNEQFFGPGTRLTVL.

The chain couples TRBV5-5 to TRBJ2-5, with 8 bases aligning to TRBD1. This CDR3 contains 14 residues. Losses at the gene ends were 4 bases for V and 1 base for J; bases not matched to a gene: 3. Germline values: CDR1 SGHKS, CDR2 YYEKEE (reference sequence). The CDR3 protein is CASSKQGVQETQYF. The CDR3 DNA reads TGTGCCAGCAGCAAACAGGGGGTCCAAGAGACCCAGTACTTC.

In its sample, this clone was seen a few times. V is TRBV7-2 and J is TRBJ1-1, with 8 positions matching TRBD1. This CDR3 contains 16 residues. V dropped 0 bases and J dropped 0; count of bases not matched to a gene: 3. CDR1 is SGHTA and CDR2 is FQGNSA in the germline V gene. The CDR3 DNA reads as TGTGCCAGCAGCTTAGCGGGACAGGTTGTGAACACTGAAGCTTTCTTT. Protein product: CASSLAGQVVNTEAFF.

This chain joins TRBV9 and TRBJ2-2; 10 positions agree with TRBD2. This CDR3 is 15 amino acids long. Germline values: CDR1 SGDLS, CDR2 YYNGEE. Trimming at V came to 5 bases and at J to 5 bases, leaving 6 bases not matched to a gene. CDR3 sequence: CASSLAGGGTGELFF. The CDR3 nucleotides are TGTGCCAGCAGTTTAGCGGGGGGAGGGACCGGGGAGCTGTTTTTT.

The V call is TRBV2, the J call TRBJ2-2, with 7 bases that match TRBD2. CDR3 length: 17 residues. Germline values: CDR1 SNHLY, CDR2 FYNNEI. V lost 7 bases and J lost 4; bases outside the gene matches: 15. CDR3: CASTGLAGARSTGELFF. CDR3 DNA: TGTGCCAGCACGGGGTTAGCGGGCGCCCGGAGCACCGGGGAGCTGTTTTTT.

This sequence joins TRBV30 and TRBJ1-1; 7 bases are shared with TRBD1. With 6 bases clipped from V and 0 bases from J, the junction kept 4 bases outside the gene matches. The CDR3 sequence is 13 residues long. The germline CDR1 and CDR2 sequences are GTSNPN and SVGIG (reference sequence). CDR3 nucleotide sequence: TGTGCCTGCGGGGGACAGTTGAACACTGAAGCTTTCTTT. Its translation is CACGGQLNTEAFF.

This chain connects TRBV7-2 to TRBJ2-3, with D maybe TRBD2 (5 bases). Germline CDR1 SGHTA, CDR2 FQGNSA. The V gene lost 3 bases and the J gene lost 2 bases, with 12 bases spanning the gap. The CDR3 loop spans 15 amino acids. This CDR3 reads CASSLNSGFTDTQYF. The DNA of the CDR3 is TGTGCCAGCAGCTTGAACAGCGGATTCACAGATACGCAGTATTTT.

In its sample, this clone was seen once. The V call is TRBV2, the J call TRBJ1-2; D unresolved. Germline lookup yields CDR1 SNHLY and CDR2 FYNNEI. This CDR3 has 13 amino acids. V gave up 5 bases and J gave up 3 bases, with 10 bases separating them. DNA of the CDR3: TGTGCCAGCAGTCCGGCAGGCGACTATGGCTACACCTTC. Translated, it gives CASSPAGDYGYTF.

The rearrangement joins TRBV9 to TRBJ1-3, with D possibly TRBD1 on 5 matching bases. V shed 5 bases and J shed 0 bases, with 9 bases lying between them. Looked up from germline, CDR1 is SGDLS and CDR2 is YYNGEE. There are 14 residues in the CDR3. The CDR3 sequence: CASRQGSSGNTIYF. CDR3 DNA sequence: TGTGCCAGCAGGCAGGGCTCCTCTGGAAACACCATATATTTT.

This clone was counted once. The chain uses TRBV5-4 and TRBJ2-2; the match to TRBD2 covers 7 bases. The CDR3 runs 17 residues. J was trimmed by 2 bases and V by 5 bases; bases with no gene match: 12. The V gene's germline CDR1 is SGHNT and CDR2 YYREEE (reference sequence). The CDR3: CASSLVRLAENTGELFF. CDR3 coding DNA: TGTGCCAGCAGTCTGGTGAGACTAGCAGAAAACACCGGGGAGCTGTTTTTT.

The CDR3 reads CASSKDRFGYTF. The CDR3, as DNA: TGTGCCAGCAGCAAGGACAGATTTGGCTACACCTTC. V gene TRBV5-4 combines with J gene TRBJ1-2; a possible D gene is TRBD1 (6 bases). The length of the CDR3 is 12 residues. Trimming stripped 4 bases from V and 7 bases from J, with 11 bases between. In germline, CDR1 is SGHNT, CDR2 YYREEE (reference sequence).

This clone was counted once. The chain recombines TRBV7-8 with TRBJ1-2; 7 bases map to TRBD1. The CDR3 runs 19 residues. V trimming: 2 bases; J trimming: 0 bases; junction bases outside the gene matches: 15. Germline V gene data show CDR1 as SGHVS and CDR2 as FQNEAQ. CDR3 amino acids: CASSLRARDSFAPNYGYTF. The CDR3, as DNA: TGTGCCAGCAGCTTACGGGCGCGGGACAGCTTTGCGCCTAACTATGGCTACACCTTC.

This clone was found a few times. The V and J genes are TRBV4-1 and TRBJ2-3; tentatively, D is TRBD2 (5 bases). Germline CDR1 and CDR2: MGHRA and YSYEKL. The CDR3 contains 11 residues. Trimming pared 3 bases from V and 7 bases from J, leaving 5 bases between. The CDR3 bases are TGCGCCAGCAGCCAGACTAATACGCAGTATTTT. The encoded protein is CASSQTNTQYF.

The CDR3 region is CASSERGRGNIQYF. The CDR3 DNA follows: TGTGCCAGCAGTGAAAGGGGGCGCGGAAACATTCAGTACTTC. This sequence joins TRBV6-1 and TRBJ2-4; 7 bases line up with TRBD1. This CDR3 contains 14 residues. Germline loops: CDR1 MNHNS, CDR2 SASEGT. The V segment lost 2 bases and the J segment 6 bases; nucleotides outside the gene matches: 4.

V gene TRBV6-1 combines with J gene TRBJ2-1, with TRBD1 as a possible D gene (5 bases). Germline loops: CDR1 MNHNS, CDR2 SASEGT. V shed 2 bases and J shed 2 bases, with 10 bases lying between them. This CDR3 is built from 15 residues. The CDR3 DNA sequence: TGTGCCAGCAGTGAACCTGAAGGGGCCTACAATGAGCAGTTCTTC. This sequence encodes CASSEPEGAYNEQFF.

The rearrangement joins TRBV29-1 to TRBJ1-3; TRBD1 matches at 7 bases. This CDR3 comprises 14 residues. CDR1 is SQVTM and CDR2 is ANQGSEA in the germline V gene. The V and J ends lost 4 bases and 3 bases, in that order; junction bases with no gene match: 6. The DNA of the CDR3 is TGCAGCGTTGGACCGACAGGGCGTGGAAACACCATATATTTT. Protein product: CSVGPTGRGNTIYF.

This chain uses TRBV6-6 with TRBJ1-1, with D uncertain. Deletions cut 7 bases from V and 1 base from J, with 10 bases between. The germline CDR1 and CDR2 sequences are MNHNY and SVGAGI (reference sequence). The CDR3 length is 13 residues. The CDR3 sequence: CASTDSGNTEAFF. The DNA for the CDR3 is TGTGCCAGCACCGACTCCGGGAACACTGAAGCTTTCTTT.

V gene TRBV14 combines with J gene TRBJ1-2, with D possibly TRBD1 on 5 matching bases. The CDR3 has 14 amino acids. Germline V gene sequence: CDR1 SGHDN, CDR2 FVKESK. V was trimmed by 0 bases and J by 4 bases, leaving 9 bases between them. The CDR3 region is CASSQEQVTYGYTF. In nucleotides, the CDR3 is TGTGCCAGCAGCCAAGAACAGGTCACCTATGGCTACACCTTC. The full variable domain, rest sourced from reference TRBV14 and TRBJ1-2, is EAGVTQFPSHSVIEKGQTVTLRCDPISGHDNLYWYRRVMGKEIKFLLHFVKESKQDESGMPNNRFLAERTGGTYSTLKVQPAELEDSGVYFCASSQEQVTYGYTFGSGTRLTVV.